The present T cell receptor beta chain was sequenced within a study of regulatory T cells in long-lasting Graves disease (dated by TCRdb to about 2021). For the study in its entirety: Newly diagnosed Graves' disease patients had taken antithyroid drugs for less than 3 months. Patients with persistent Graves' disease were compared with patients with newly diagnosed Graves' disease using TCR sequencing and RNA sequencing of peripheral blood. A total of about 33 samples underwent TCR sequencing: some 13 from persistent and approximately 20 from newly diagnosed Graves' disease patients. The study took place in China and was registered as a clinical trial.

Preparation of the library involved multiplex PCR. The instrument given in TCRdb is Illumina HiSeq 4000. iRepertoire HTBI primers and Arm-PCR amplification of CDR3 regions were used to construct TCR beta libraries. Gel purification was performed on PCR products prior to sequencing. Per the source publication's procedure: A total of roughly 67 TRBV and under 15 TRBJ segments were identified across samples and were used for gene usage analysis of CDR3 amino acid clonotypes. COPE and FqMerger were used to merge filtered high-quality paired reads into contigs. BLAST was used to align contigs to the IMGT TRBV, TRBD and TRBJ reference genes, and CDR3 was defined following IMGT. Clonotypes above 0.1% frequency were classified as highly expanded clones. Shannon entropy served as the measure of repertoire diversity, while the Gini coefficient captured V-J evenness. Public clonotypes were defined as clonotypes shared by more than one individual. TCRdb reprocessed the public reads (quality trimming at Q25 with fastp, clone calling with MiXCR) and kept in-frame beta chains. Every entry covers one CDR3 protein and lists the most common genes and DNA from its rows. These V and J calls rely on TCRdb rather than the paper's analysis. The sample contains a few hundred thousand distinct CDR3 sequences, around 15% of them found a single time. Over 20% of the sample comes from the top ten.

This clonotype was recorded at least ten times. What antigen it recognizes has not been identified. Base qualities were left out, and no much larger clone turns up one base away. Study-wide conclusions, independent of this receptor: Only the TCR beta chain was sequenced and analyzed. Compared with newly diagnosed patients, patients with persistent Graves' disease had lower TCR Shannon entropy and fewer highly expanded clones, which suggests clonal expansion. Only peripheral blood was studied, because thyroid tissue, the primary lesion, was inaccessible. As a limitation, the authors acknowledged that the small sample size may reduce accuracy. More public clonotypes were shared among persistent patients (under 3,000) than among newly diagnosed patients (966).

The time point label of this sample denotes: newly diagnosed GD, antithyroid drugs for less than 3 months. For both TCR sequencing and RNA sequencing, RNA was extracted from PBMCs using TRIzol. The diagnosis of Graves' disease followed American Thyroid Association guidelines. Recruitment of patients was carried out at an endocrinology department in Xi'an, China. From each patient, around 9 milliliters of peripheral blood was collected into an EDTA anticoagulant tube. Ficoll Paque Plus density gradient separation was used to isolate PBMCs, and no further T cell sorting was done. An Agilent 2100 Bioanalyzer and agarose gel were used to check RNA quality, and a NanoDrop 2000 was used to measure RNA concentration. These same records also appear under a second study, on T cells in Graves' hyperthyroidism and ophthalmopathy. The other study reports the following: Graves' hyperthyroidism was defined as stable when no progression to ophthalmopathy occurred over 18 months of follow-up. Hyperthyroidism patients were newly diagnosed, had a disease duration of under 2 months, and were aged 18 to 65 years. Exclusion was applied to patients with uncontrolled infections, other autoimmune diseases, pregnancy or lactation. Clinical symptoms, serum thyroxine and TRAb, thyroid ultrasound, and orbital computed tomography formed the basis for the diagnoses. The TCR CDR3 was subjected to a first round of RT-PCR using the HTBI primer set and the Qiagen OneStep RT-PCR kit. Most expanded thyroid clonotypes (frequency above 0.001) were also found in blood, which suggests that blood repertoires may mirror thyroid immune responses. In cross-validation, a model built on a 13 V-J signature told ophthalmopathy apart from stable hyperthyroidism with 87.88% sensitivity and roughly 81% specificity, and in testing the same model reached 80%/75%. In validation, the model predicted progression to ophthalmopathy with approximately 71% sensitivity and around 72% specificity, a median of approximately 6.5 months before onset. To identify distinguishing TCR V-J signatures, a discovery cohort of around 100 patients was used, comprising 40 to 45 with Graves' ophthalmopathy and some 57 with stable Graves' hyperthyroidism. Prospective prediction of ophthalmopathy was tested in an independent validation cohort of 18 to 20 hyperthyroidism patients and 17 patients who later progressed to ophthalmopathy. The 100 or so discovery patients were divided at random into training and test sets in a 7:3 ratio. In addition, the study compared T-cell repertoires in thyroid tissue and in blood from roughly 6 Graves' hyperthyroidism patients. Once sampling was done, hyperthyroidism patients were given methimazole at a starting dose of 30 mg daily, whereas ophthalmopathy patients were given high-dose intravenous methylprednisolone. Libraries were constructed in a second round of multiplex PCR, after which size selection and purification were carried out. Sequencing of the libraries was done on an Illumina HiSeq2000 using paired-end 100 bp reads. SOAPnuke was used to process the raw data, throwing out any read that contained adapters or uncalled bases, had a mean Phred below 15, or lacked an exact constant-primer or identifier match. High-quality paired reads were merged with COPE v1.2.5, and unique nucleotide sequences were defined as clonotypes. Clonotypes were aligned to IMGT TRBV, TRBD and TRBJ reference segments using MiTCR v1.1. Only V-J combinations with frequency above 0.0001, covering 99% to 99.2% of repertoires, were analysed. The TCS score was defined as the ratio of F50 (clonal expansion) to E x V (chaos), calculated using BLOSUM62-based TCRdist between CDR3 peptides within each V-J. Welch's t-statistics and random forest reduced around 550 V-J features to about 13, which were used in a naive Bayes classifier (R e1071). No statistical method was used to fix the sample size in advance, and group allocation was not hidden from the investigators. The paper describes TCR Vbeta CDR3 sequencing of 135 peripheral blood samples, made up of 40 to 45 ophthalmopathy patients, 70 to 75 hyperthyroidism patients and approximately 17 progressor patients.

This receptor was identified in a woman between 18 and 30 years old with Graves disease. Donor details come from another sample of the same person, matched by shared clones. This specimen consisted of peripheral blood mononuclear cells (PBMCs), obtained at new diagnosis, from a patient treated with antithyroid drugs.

CDR3 reads: CASSLGAAGAVPDTQYF. The bases read TGCGCCAGCAGCTTGGGGGCGGCGGGAGCGGTCCCAGATACGCAGTATTTT. The sequence links TRBV5-1 to TRBJ2-3, and 7 junction bases match TRBD2. From V the trimming removes 0 bases and from J it removes 4 bases, while the gene matches leave 11 bases of the junction unaccounted for. From the cysteine up to the phenylalanine, the CDR3 has a length of 17 residues. Kept here is only the CDR3 DNA, which spans 51 bases and is read in frame from base 1. The germline V gene encodes CDR1 SGHRS and CDR2 YFSETQ.